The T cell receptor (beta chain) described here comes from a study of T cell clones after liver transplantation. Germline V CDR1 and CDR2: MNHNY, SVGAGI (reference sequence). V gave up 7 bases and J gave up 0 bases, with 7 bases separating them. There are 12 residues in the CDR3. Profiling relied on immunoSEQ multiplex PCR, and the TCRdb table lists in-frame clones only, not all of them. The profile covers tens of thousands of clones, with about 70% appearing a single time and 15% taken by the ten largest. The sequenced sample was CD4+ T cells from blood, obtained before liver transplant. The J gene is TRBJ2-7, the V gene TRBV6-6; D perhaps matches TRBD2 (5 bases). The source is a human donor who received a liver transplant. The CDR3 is CASTRGSYEQYF. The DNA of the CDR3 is TGTGCCAGCACTCGGGGCTCCTACGAGCAGTACTTC.